This TCR beta chain was identified in a study of shared clonotypes between healthy human individuals. CDR1 and CDR2 (germline): SGHTA, FQGTGA. Trimming took off 0 bases at V and 3 bases at J, with 6 bases between the two ends. The CDR3 is 14 amino acids. The repertoire was sequenced with immunoSEQ multiplex PCR; TCRdb's copy has only in-frame clones and lacks some. The sample comprises fewer than 2.5 million clones, approximately 93% of which are singletons, and 0.35% to 0.45% rests with the top ten. Sequences were obtained from naive CD4+ T cells from PBMCs. Subset noted: CD45RA+ positively selected. The sequence came from a man aged 18 to 30 in good health. Some clones in this sample may be carry-over from other donors' samples. The chain combines TRBV7-3 with TRBJ2-1, with unresolved D. CDR3 nucleotides: TGTGCCAGCAGCTTAACTGCAGACTACAATGAGCAGTTCTTC. Translating it yields CASSLTADYNEQFF.